Shown below are 19 T cell receptor beta chains from a single sample sequenced in a study of blood T cell repertoires in COVID-19. Libraries were prepared by immunoSEQ multiplex PCR; TCRdb keeps only in-frame clonotypes and omits some of them. The sample carries about 310,000 clones, around 89% recorded once. Sequences were obtained from peripheral blood. These receptors were taken from a woman aged 40 to 55 with COVID-19, enrolled during active disease.

The rearrangement uses TRBV13 and TRBJ2-4, with TRBD2 identical over 8 bases. The CDR3 is 14 amino acids. CDR1 and CDR2 (germline): PRHDT, FYEKMQ (reference sequence). With 4 bases clipped from V and 6 bases from J, the junction kept 5 bases outside the gene matches. This CDR3 reads CASSSGTSGNIQYF. For the CDR3, the DNA is TGTGCCAGCAGCTCCGGGACTAGTGGAAACATTCAGTACTTC.

The chain is built from TRBV28 and TRBJ1-1, with D possibly TRBD1 on 6 matching bases. CDR3 length: 15 amino acids. Germline V lookup: CDR1 MDHEN, CDR2 SYDVKM. With 2 bases removed from V and 1 base from J, the gap between germline ends came to 11 bases. The CDR3 nucleotides are TGTGCCAGCAGTTTAACGGGGGGCTGGAACACTGAAGCTTTCTTT. Translated: CASSLTGGWNTEAFF. Based on the CDR3 plus reference TRBV28 and TRBJ1-1, the full variable domain is DVKVTQSSRYLVKRTGEKVFLECVQDMDHENMFWYRQDPGLGLRLIYFSYDVKMKEKGDIPEGYSVSREKKERFSLILESASTNQTSMYLCASSLTGGWNTEAFFGQGTRLTVV.

The rearrangement uses TRBV6-5 and TRBJ1-4; the D is unclear. Germline CDR1 and CDR2: MNHEY and SVGAGI. The CDR3 contains 14 residues. V was pared by 6 bases and J by 0 bases, with 8 bases between. The CDR3 DNA reads as TGTGCCAGCAGCCAGGTTGCAACTAATGAAAAACTGTTTTTT. This encodes CASSQVATNEKLFF.

The count of this clone is one. This rearrangement joins TRBV11-3 to TRBJ2-2; perhaps TRBD1 as D (6 bases). The CDR3 length is 15 residues. Germline CDR1 reads SGHNT; CDR2 reads YENEEA. Trimming removed 6 bases from V and 8 bases from J, with 19 bases in between. CDR3 loop: CASSLPLRGGGELFF. The CDR3 DNA reads TGTGCCAGCAGTCTTCCCCTCAGGGGCGGAGGGGAGCTGTTTTTT.

The table lists this clone with a count of one. This chain joins TRBV28 and TRBJ2-3; D is ambiguous. Deletions cut 2 bases from V and 1 base from J, with 19 bases between. The CDR3 spans 18 residues. The germline V gene encodes CDR1 MDHEN and CDR2 SYDVKM. CDR3 coding DNA: TGTGCCAGCAGTTTACCGTCGGTGAGGCCACGCGGCACAGATACGCAGTATTTT. Protein: CASSLPSVRPRGTDTQYF.

This sequence joins TRBV29-1 and TRBJ2-4; unclear D gene. The V gene's germline CDR1 is SQVTM and CDR2 ANQGSEA. The CDR3 runs 13 residues. Trimming took off 3 bases at V and 5 bases at J, with 11 bases between the two ends. The CDR3 spells CSVDPLSENIQYF. The CDR3 DNA reads TGCAGCGTTGATCCTCTATCGGAAAACATTCAGTACTTC.

The chain uses TRBV30 and TRBJ1-2, with D possibly TRBD1 on 6 matching bases. There are 13 residues in the CDR3. Germline-derived CDR1 and CDR2 are GTSNPN and SVGIG (reference sequence). V lost 3 bases and J 4 bases, leaving 12 bases between the germline ends. CDR3 nucleotide sequence: TGTGCCTGGAGCGAGAGGGGGTTCTATGGCTACACCTTC. It is translated as CAWSERGFYGYTF.

J is TRBJ1-6 and V is TRBV4-3; D might be TRBD1 (5 bases). The CDR3 spans 14 residues. CDR1 is LGHNA, CDR2 YSLEER, per germline. The V and J ends lost 4 bases and 10 bases respectively, with 14 bases between them. The chain's CDR3 is CASSPRDFASPLHF. The CDR3 nucleotides are TGCGCCAGCAGCCCGCGGGACTTCGCCTCACCCCTCCACTTT.

The gene calls are TRBV25-1 and TRBJ1-2; no firm D call. Trimming took 1 base from V and 6 from J, leaving 12 bases between them. From germline, CDR1 is MGHDK and CDR2 SYGVNS. The CDR3 covers 14 residues. CDR3 amino acids: CASSESGRRNGYTF. CDR3 nucleotide sequence: TGTGCCAGCAGTGAATCCGGTAGAAGAAATGGCTACACCTTC.

This sequence joins TRBV9 and TRBJ2-3; 14 bases are shared with TRBD2. The V and J ends lost 5 bases and 4 bases, in that order; junction bases with no gene match: 15. This CDR3 contains 19 residues. Germline-derived CDR1 and CDR2 are SGDLS and YYNGEE. The CDR3 loop is CASSVGLAGGLERADTQYF. CDR3 sequence (DNA): TGTGCCAGCAGTGTCGGACTAGCGGGAGGCCTCGAAAGGGCAGATACGCAGTATTTT.

J is TRBJ1-2 and V is TRBV20-1; D is ambiguous. Trimming took 6 bases from V and 6 from J, leaving 11 bases between them. The CDR3 loop spans 11 amino acids. The germline CDR1 and CDR2 sequences are DFQATT and SNEGSKA (reference sequence). The CDR3 bases are TGCAGTGCCCCCGGGAGGAATGGCTACACCTTC. This encodes CSAPGRNGYTF.

The chain recombines TRBV6-5 with TRBJ2-3; 9 bases fit TRBD2. The ends lost 3 bases at V and 4 bases at J; junction bases unmatched: 5. The CDR3 runs 15 residues. Germline V gene data show CDR1 as MNHEY and CDR2 as SVGAGI. The CDR3 region is CASSYSAGGADTQYF. CDR3 DNA sequence: TGTGCCAGCAGTTATTCGGCGGGGGGGGCAGATACGCAGTATTTT.

The chain uses TRBV28 and TRBJ1-3, with D perhaps TRBD1 (6 bases). Trimming cost V 4 bases and J 4 bases, with 20 bases left between them. This CDR3 is built from 17 residues. Germline V CDR1 and CDR2: MDHEN, SYDVKM. CDR3 sequence: CASSYILGAGPGNTIYF. DNA of the CDR3: TGTGCCAGCAGTTACATTCTGGGGGCCGGGCCGGGAAACACCATATATTTT.

V and J are TRBV18 and TRBJ1-1; TRBD1 agrees at 8 bases. Germline lookup yields CDR1 KGHSH and CDR2 LQKENI. There are 14 residues in the CDR3. With V trimmed by 7 bases and J by 3 bases, 7 bases remained unmatched. For the CDR3, the DNA is TGTGCCAGCTTGCGGACAGGGAAGGACACTGAAGCTTTCTTT. Its protein product is CASLRTGKDTEAFF.

Worth noting for this clone: This same CDR3 is encoded by further DNA sequences in the sample. The chain couples TRBV19 to TRBJ2-7, with TRBD2 identical over 10 bases. Germline loops: CDR1 LNHDA, CDR2 SQIVND (reference sequence). The CDR3 spans 15 residues. The V segment lost 3 bases and the J segment 0 bases; nucleotides outside the gene matches: 2. The CDR3 protein is CASSIIAGGSYEQYF. CDR3 in DNA: TGTGCCAGTAGTATCATAGCGGGAGGCTCCTACGAGCAGTACTTC. The entire variable domain, with the rest obtained from reference TRBV19 and TRBJ2-7, is as follows: DGGITQSPKYLFRKEGQNVTLSCEQNLNHDAMYWYRQDPGQGLRLIYYSQIVNDFQKGDIAEGYSVSREKKESFPLTVTSAQKNPTAFYLCASSIIAGGSYEQYFGPGTRLTVT.

This rearrangement joins TRBV3-1 (or the pseudogene TRBV3-2) to TRBJ1-2; no clear D. Germline-derived CDR1 and CDR2 are LGHDT and YNNKEL (reference sequence). V was cut by 3 bases and J by 4 bases, with 9 bases left in between. This CDR3 is 13 amino acids long. Here the CDR3 reads CASSQKGGYGYTF. CDR3 nucleotides: TGTGCCAGCAGCCAGAAGGGAGGCTATGGCTACACCTTC.

The chain has TRBV19 and TRBJ2-7; D might be TRBD1 (5 bases). This CDR3 is 13 amino acids long. Germline V gives CDR1 LNHDA, CDR2 SQIVND (reference sequence). Trimming took off 10 bases at V and 1 base at J, with 14 bases between the two ends. CDR3 sequence reads: CATRAPSSYEQYF. The CDR3 region has the DNA TGTGCCACCAGGGCACCGTCATCCTACGAGCAGTACTTC.

The chain has TRBV27 and TRBJ2-2, with D unresolved. V lost 3 bases, J lost 2 bases, and 10 bases lay in between. The germline V gene encodes CDR1 MNHEY and CDR2 SMNVEV (reference sequence). The CDR3 totals 15 residues. The CDR3 reads CASSLFSRNTGELFF. The CDR3, as DNA: TGTGCCAGCAGTTTGTTCAGTCGTAACACCGGGGAGCTGTTTTTT.

This chain joins TRBV30 and TRBJ2-7, with 9 nucleotides matching TRBD2. Germline values: CDR1 GTSNPN, CDR2 SVGIG (reference sequence). V lost 5 bases to trimming and J lost 5 bases; unmatched junction nucleotides: 7. The CDR3 totals 13 residues. This CDR3 reads CAWLLAGSHEQYF. The DNA for the CDR3 is TGTGCCTGGCTGCTAGCGGGATCGCACGAGCAGTACTTC. Variable domain in full (rest from reference TRBV30 and TRBJ2-7): SQTIHQWPATLVQPVGSPLSLECTVEGTSNPNLYWYRQAAGRGLQLLFYSVGIGQISSEVPQNLSASRPQDRQFILSSKKLLLSDSGFYLCAWLLAGSHEQYFGPGTRLTVT.